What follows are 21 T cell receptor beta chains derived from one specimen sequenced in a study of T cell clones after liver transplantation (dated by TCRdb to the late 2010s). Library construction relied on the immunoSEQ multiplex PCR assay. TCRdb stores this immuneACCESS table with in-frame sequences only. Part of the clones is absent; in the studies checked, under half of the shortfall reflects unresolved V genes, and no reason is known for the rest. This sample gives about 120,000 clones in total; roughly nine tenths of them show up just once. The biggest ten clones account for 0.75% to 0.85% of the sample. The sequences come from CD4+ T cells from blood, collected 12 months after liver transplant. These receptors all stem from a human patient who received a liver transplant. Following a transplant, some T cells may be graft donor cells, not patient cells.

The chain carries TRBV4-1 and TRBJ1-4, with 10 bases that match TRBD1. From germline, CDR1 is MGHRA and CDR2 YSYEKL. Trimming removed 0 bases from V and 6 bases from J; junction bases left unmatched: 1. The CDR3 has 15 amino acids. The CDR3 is CASSQEGTGDEKLFF. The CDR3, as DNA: TGCGCCAGCAGCCAAGAGGGGACAGGGGATGAAAAACTGTTTTTT.

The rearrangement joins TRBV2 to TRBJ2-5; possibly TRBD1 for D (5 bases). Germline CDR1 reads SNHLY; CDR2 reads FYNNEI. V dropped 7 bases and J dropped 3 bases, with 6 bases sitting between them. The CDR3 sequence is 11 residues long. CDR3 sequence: CASIREETQYF. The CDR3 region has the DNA TGTGCCAGCATCAGGGAAGAGACCCAGTACTTC.

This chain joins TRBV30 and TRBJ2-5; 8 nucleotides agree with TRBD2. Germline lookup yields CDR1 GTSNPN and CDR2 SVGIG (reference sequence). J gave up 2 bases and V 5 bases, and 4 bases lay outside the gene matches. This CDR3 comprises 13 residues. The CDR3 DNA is TGTGCCTGGGAGATAGCGGGACAAGAGACCCAGTACTTC. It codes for CAWEIAGQETQYF.

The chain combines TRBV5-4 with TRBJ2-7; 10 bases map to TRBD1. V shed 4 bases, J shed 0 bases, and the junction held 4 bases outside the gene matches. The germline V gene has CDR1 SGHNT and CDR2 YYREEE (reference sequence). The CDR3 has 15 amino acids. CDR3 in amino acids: CASSIDRGPSYEQYF. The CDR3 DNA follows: TGTGCCAGCAGCATCGACAGGGGGCCCTCCTACGAGCAGTACTTC.

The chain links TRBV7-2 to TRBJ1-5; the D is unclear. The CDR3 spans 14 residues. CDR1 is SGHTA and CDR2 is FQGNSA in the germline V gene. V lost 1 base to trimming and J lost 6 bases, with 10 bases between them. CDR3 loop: CASSLEKGLQPQHF. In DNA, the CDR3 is TGTGCCAGCAGCTTAGAAAAAGGGCTTCAGCCCCAGCATTTT. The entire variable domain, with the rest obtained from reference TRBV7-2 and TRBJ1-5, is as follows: GAGVSQSPSNKVTEKGKDVELRCDPISGHTALYWYRQSLGQGLEFLIYFQGNSAPDKSGLPSDRFSAERTGGSVSTLTIQRTQQEDSAVYLCASSLEKGLQPQHFGDGTRLSIL.

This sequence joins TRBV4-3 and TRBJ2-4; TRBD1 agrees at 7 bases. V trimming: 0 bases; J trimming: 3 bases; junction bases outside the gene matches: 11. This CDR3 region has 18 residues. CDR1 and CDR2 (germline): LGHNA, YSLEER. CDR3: CASSQDWTGGIGKNIQYF. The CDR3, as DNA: TGCGCCAGCAGCCAAGATTGGACAGGAGGTATTGGCAAAAACATTCAGTACTTC.

CDR3 region: CASSRTGNSNQPQHF. DNA for the CDR3: TGCGCCAGCAGCAGGACGGGCAATAGCAATCAGCCCCAGCATTTT. This chain links TRBV5-1 with TRBJ1-5; D is ambiguous. There are 15 residues in the CDR3. V was trimmed by 4 bases and J by 0 bases, leaving 11 bases between them. Germline CDR1 and CDR2: SGHRS and YFSETQ. Full variable domain (outside the CDR3, taken from reference TRBV5-1 and TRBJ1-5): KAGVTQTPRYLIKTRGQQVTLSCSPISGHRSVSWYQQTPGQGLQFLFEYFSETQRNKGNFPGRFSGRQFSNSRSEMNVSTLELGDSALYLCASSRTGNSNQPQHFGDGTRLSIL.

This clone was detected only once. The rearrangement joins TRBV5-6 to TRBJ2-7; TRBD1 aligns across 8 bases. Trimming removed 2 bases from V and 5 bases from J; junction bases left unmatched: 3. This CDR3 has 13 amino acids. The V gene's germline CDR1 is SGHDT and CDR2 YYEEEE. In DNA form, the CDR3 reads TGTGCCAGCAGCTTAGACAGGGGCAACGAGCAGTACTTC. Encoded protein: CASSLDRGNEQYF.

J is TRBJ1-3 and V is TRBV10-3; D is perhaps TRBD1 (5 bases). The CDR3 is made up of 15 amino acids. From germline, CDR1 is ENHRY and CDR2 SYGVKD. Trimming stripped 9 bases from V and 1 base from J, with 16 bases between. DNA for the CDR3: TGTGCCATTGGGGGGGATTTATCGTCTGGAAACACCATATATTTT. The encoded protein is CAIGGDLSSGNTIYF.

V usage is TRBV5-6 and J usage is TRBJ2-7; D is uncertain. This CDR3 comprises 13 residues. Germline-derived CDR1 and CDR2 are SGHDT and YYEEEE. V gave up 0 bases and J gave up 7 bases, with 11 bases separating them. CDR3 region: CASSLESMGEQYF. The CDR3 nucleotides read TGTGCCAGCAGCTTGGAATCCATGGGGGAGCAGTACTTC.

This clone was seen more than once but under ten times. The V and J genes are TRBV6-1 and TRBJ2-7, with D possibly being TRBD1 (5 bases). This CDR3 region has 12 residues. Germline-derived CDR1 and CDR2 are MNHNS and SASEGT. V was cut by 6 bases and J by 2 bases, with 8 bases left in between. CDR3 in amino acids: CASRSRAYEQYF. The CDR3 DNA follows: TGTGCCAGCAGATCCAGGGCCTACGAGCAGTACTTC.

The DNA for the CDR3 is TGTGCCAGCAGTCAATACTCTACTAGGGCGCGGAGAGATGAGCAGTTCTTC. Translation gives CASSQYSTRARRDEQFF. The J gene is TRBJ2-1, the V gene TRBV27; a possible D gene is TRBD2 (5 bases). Germline CDR1 and CDR2: MNHEY and SMNVEV (reference sequence). The CDR3 is made up of 17 amino acids. Between the trimmed V and J ends, which lost 5 bases and 8 bases, there was a span of 25 bases.

This CDR3 is CASKESASGRQQYF. Here the CDR3 DNA reads TGTGCCAGCAAGGAGAGTGCTAGCGGGAGGCAGCAGTATTTT. This sequence joins TRBV2 and TRBJ2-3; 11 nucleotides agree with TRBD2. This CDR3 has 14 residues. Germline V gene sequence: CDR1 SNHLY, CDR2 FYNNEI. The ends lost 7 bases at V and 11 bases at J; junction bases unmatched: 11.

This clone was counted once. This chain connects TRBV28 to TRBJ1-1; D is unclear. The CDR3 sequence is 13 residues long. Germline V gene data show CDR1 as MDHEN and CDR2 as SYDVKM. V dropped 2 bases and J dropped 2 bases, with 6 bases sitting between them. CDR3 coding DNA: TGTGCCAGCAGTTTAATCAGTAACACTGAAGCTTTCTTT. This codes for CASSLISNTEAFF.

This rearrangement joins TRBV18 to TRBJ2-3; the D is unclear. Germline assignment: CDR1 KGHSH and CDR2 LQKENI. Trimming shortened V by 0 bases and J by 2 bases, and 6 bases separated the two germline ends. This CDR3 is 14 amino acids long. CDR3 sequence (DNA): TGTGCCAGCTCACCACCCACCGCCACAGATACGCAGTATTTT. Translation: CASSPPTATDTQYF. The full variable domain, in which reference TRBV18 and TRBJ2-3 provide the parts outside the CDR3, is NAGVMQNPRHLVRRRGQEARLRCSPMKGHSHVYWYRQLPEEGLKFMVYLQKENIIDESGMPKERFSAEFPKEGPSILRIQQVVRGDSAAYFCASSPPTATDTQYFGPGTRLTVL.

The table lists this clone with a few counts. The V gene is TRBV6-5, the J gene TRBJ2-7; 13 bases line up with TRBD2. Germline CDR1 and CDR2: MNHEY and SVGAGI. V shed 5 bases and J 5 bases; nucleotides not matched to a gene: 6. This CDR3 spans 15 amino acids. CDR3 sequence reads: CASSTKGLAGDEQYF. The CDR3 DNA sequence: TGTGCCAGCAGTACCAAAGGACTAGCGGGGGACGAGCAGTACTTC.

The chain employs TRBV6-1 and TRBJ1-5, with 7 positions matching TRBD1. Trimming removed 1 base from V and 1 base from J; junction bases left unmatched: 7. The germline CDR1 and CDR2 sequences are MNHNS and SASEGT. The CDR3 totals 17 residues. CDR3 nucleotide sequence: TGTGCCAGCAGTGAAGTGGTTTGGACAGGAAGCAATCAGCCCCAGCATTTT. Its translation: CASSEVVWTGSNQPQHF.

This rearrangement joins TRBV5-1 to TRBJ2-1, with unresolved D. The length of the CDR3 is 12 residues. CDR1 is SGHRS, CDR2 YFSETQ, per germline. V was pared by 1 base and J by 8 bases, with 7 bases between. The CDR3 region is CASSLTLDEQFF. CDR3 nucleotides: TGCGCCAGCAGCTTGACTTTAGATGAGCAGTTCTTC.

The CDR3 region is CASSLSPGVGTEAFF. CDR3 nucleotides: TGTGCCAGCAGTTTAAGCCCAGGGGTAGGGACTGAAGCTTTCTTT. The chain couples TRBV27 to TRBJ1-1, with D maybe TRBD1 (6 bases). In germline, CDR1 is MNHEY, CDR2 SMNVEV (reference sequence). The CDR3 loop spans 15 amino acids. With 2 bases removed from V and 5 bases from J, the gap between germline ends came to 15 bases.

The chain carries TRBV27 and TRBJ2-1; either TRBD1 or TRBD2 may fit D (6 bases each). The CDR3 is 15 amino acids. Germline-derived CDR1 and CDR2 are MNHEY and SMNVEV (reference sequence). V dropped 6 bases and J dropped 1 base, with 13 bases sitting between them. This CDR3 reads CASRIADSSYNEQFF. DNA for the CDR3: TGTGCCAGCAGAATAGCGGACAGTTCCTACAATGAGCAGTTCTTC.

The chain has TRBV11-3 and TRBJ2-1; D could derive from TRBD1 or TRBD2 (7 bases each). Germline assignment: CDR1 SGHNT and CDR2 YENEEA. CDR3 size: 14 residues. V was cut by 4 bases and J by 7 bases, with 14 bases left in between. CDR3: CASSSGGVENEQFF. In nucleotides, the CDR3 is TGTGCCAGCAGCTCAGGGGGGGTGGAAAATGAGCAGTTCTTC. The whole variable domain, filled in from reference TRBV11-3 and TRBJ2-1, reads EAGVVQSPRYKIIEKKQPVAFWCNPISGHNTLYWYLQNLGQGPELLIRYENEEAVDDSQLPKDRFSAERLKGVDSTLKIQPAELGDSAVYLCASSSGGVENEQFFGPGTRLTVL.